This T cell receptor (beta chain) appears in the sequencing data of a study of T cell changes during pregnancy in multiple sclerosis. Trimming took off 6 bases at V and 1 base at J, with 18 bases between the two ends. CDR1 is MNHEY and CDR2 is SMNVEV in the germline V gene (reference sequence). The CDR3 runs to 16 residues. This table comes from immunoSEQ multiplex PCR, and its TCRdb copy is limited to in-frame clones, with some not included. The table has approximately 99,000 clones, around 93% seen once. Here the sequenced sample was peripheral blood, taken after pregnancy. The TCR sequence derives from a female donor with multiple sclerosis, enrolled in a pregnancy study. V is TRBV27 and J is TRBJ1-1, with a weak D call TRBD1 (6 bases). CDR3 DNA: TGTGCCAGCAGGCCCACAGGGTTGTCCCCGAACACTGAAGCTTTCTTT. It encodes CASRPTGLSPNTEAFF.